This entry lists 3 T cell receptor beta chains sequenced from one sample in a study of siplizumab effects on memory and regulatory T cells. Libraries were prepared by immunoSEQ multiplex PCR; TCRdb keeps only in-frame clonotypes and omits some of them. This table has some 97,000 clones, about 91% appearing once. The sequenced sample consisted of CD4+ T cells sorted from blood. Receptor source: a human donor in good health.

The genes are TRBV5-5 and TRBJ1-3; TRBD1 matches 7 bases. This CDR3 has 18 amino acids. Trimming removed 4 bases from V and 2 bases from J; junction bases left unmatched: 15. CDR1 and CDR2 from the germline V gene are SGHKS and YYEKEE (reference sequence). The CDR3 spells CASSERAAGQVPGNTIYF. The CDR3 DNA follows: TGTGCCAGCAGCGAACGAGCCGCTGGACAGGTCCCTGGAAACACCATATATTTT. The full variable domain, in which reference TRBV5-5 and TRBJ1-3 provide the parts outside the CDR3, is DAGVTQSPTHLIKTRGQQVTLRCSPISGHKSVSWYQQVLGQGPQFIFQYYEKEERGRGNFPDRFSARQFPNYSSELNVNALLLGDSALYLCASSERAAGQVPGNTIYFGEGSWLTVV.

The chain combines TRBV6-4 with TRBJ2-2; the D call may be TRBD1 or TRBD2 (6 bases each). CDR3 length: 14 amino acids. The germline gives CDR1 MRHNA, CDR2 SNTAGT. Trimming removed 6 bases at V and 5 bases at J, with 13 bases between. The CDR3 region is CASRPGGGTGELFF. CDR3 DNA: TGTGCCAGCAGACCCGGAGGGGGAACCGGGGAGCTGTTTTTT.

The chain has TRBV30 and TRBJ2-5, with D tentatively TRBD2 (7 bases). V was cut by 4 bases and J by 4 bases, with 16 bases left in between. The CDR3 sequence is 14 residues long. CDR1 is GTSNPN, CDR2 SVGIG, per germline (reference sequence). The CDR3 loop is CAWMGPGGVETQYF. As DNA, the CDR3 is TGTGCCTGGATGGGTCCGGGGGGCGTAGAGACCCAGTACTTC.